This TCR beta chain was identified during a study of OX40 agonist ivuxolimab in advanced cancers. Repertoires were generated with immunoSEQ multiplex PCR, while TCRdb's copy carries only in-frame clones and drops some. The data contain about 40,000 clones, about 91% of them singletons. V lost 0 bases to trimming and J lost 8 bases, with 10 bases between them. This CDR3 region has 13 residues. Looked up from germline, CDR1 is MNHEY and CDR2 is SMNVEV (reference sequence). This clone has a handful of counts. The rearrangement joins TRBV27 to TRBJ1-1; D gene uncertain. The input for sequencing was CD4+ or CD8+ T cells sorted from blood, taken in a trial of the OX40 agonist ivuxolimab. This TCR derives from an adult with an advanced solid tumor such as melanoma, head and neck, liver or kidney cancer. CDR3 amino acids: CASSLSETSEAFF. CDR3 coding DNA: TGTGCCAGCAGTTTATCAGAGACCAGCGAAGCTTTCTTT.